These T cell receptor beta chains were read from a single sample in a study of technical replicates of blood from several donors. The data were produced by immunoSEQ multiplex PCR, yet TCRdb's version contains in-frame clones alone and is incomplete. Counted here are about 90,000 clones, around 92% occurring once; the ten biggest clones make up approximately 0.3%. The sequenced sample consisted of T cells isolated from PBMCs. All receptors come from a human donor in good health. Both conserved end residues are part of each CDR3. The order of the fields is V gene, J gene, D gene, clone size, CDR3 protein, CDR3 DNA. A D gene is named only where the DNA matches it firmly. Clone size is given for some rows only: seen once, a few or many times, or a class if the clone is expanded.

TRBV28,TRBJ2-7,NA,NA,CASSGGSSYEQYF,TGTGCCAGCAGCGGAGGCTCCTCCTACGAGCAGTACTTC
TRBV27,TRBJ2-3,NA,NA,CASSLRLGSDTQYF,TGTGCCAGCAGTTTAAGACTAGGATCGGATACGCAGTATTTT
TRBV30,TRBJ2-5,NA,NA,CAWSRGVAPRAQYF,TGTGCCTGGAGCCGCGGGGTCGCCCCCCGCGCCCAGTACTTC
TRBV5-8,TRBJ2-3,NA,NA,CASSLGQASTDTQYF,TGTGCCAGCAGCTTGGGGCAGGCAAGCACAGATACGCAGTATTTT
TRBV19,TRBJ2-3,NA,NA,CASSSPVAGRSLATDTQYF,TGTGCCAGTAGCTCACCAGTGGCGGGTCGTTCACTAGCAACAGATACGCAGTATTTT
TRBV7-9,TRBJ2-1,TRBD2,NA,CASSPRTSGGNEQFF,TGTGCCAGCAGCCCACGGACTAGCGGGGGGAATGAGCAGTTCTTC
TRBV12-5,TRBJ2-5,TRBD1,NA,CASGSGQGAQETQYF,TGTGCTAGTGGTTCGGGACAGGGGGCCCAAGAGACCCAGTACTTC
TRBV11-2,TRBJ2-1,NA,NA,CASSLDLHEQFF,TGTGCCAGCAGCTTAGATCTCCATGAGCAGTTCTTC
TRBV2,TRBJ2-7,NA,NA,CASNPEGGWSSYEQYF,TGTGCCAGCAACCCGGAGGGGGGGTGGAGCTCCTACGAGCAGTACTTC
TRBV29-1,TRBJ1-1,TRBD1,few,CSVDIGGPNTEAFF,TGCAGCGTTGATATAGGGGGCCCGAACACTGAAGCTTTCTTT
TRBV28,TRBJ1-1,TRBD1,few,CASSSMGQGTEAFF,TGTGCCAGCAGTTCTATGGGACAGGGAACTGAAGCTTTCTTT
TRBV18,TRBJ1-1,NA,NA,CASSPPASAEAFF,TGTGCCAGCTCACCGCCAGCGAGCGCCGAAGCTTTCTTT
TRBV29-1,TRBJ2-3,NA,NA,CSVGPRQGPDTQYF,TGCAGCGTTGGCCCCCGGCAGGGTCCAGATACGCAGTATTTT
TRBV7-9,TRBJ1-1,NA,NA,CASSPRVNTEAFF,TGTGCCAGCAGCCCCAGGGTGAACACTGAAGCTTTCTTT
TRBV6-5,TRBJ2-1,NA,NA,CASRRLNEQFF,TGTGCCAGCAGGCGACTTAATGAGCAGTTCTTC
TRBV2,TRBJ2-7,NA,NA,CASSDAGSYEQYF,TGTGCCAGCAGTGATGCGGGATCCTACGAGCAGTACTTC
TRBV4-1,TRBJ1-2,NA,NA,CASSQGPRGTTNYGYTF,TGCGCCAGCAGCCAGGGGCCAAGGGGGACTACTAACTATGGCTACACCTTC
TRBV7-9,TRBJ2-5,NA,few,CASSLVMGAGETQYF,TGTGCCAGCAGCTTAGTAATGGGGGCGGGAGAGACCCAGTACTTC
TRBV6-5,TRBJ1-1,NA,NA,CASSGRRPNTEAFF,TGTGCCAGCAGTGGAAGGAGACCGAACACTGAAGCTTTCTTT
TRBV7-9,TRBJ1-4,NA,NA,CASSPEQGWATNEKLFF,TGTGCCAGCAGCCCCGAACAGGGATGGGCAACTAATGAAAAACTGTTTTTT
TRBV5-1,TRBJ2-5,NA,NA,CASSFPGRQETQYF,TGCGCCAGCAGCTTTCCGGGAAGGCAAGAGACCCAGTACTTC
TRBV27,TRBJ2-1,TRBD2,NA,CASSWEGLAGTYNEQFF,TGTGCCAGCAGTTGGGAGGGACTAGCGGGAACCTACAATGAGCAGTTCTTC
TRBV19,TRBJ2-7,TRBD2,NA,CATQYGGLAGGPPEQYF,TGTGCCACCCAGTATGGAGGACTAGCGGGGGGGCCTCCCGAGCAGTACTTC
TRBV7-9,TRBJ1-4,NA,NA,CASSLGIGAREKLFF,TGTGCCAGCAGCTTAGGGATAGGGGCTCGGGAAAAACTGTTTTTT
TRBV18,TRBJ2-7,NA,NA,CASSEYGEQYF,TGTGCCAGCTCCGAGTACGGCGAGCAGTACTTC
TRBV12-2,TRBJ1-1,NA,NA,CASRLVVQGLNTEAFF,TGTGCAAGTCGCTTAGTAGTCCAGGGATTGAACACTGAAGCTTTCTTT
TRBV7-8,TRBJ2-2,NA,once,CASSLTGTAGSGTGELFF,TGTGCCAGCAGCCTAACGGGGACTGCAGGGTCGGGCACCGGGGAGCTGTTTTTT
TRBV15,TRBJ2-6,NA,NA,CATSGGQPEGANVLTF,TGTGCCACCAGCGGCGGACAGCCGGAAGGGGCCAACGTCCTGACTTTC
TRBV5-1,TRBJ1-1,TRBD1,NA,CASSLGDPGTGGRGTEAFF,TGCGCCAGCAGCTTGGGGGACCCCGGGACAGGGGGCAGGGGTACTGAAGCTTTCTTT
TRBV6-5,TRBJ2-2,NA,NA,CASSYRRLDTGELFF,TGTGCCAGCAGTTATCGACGACTGGACACCGGGGAGCTGTTTTTT
TRBV28,TRBJ2-5,TRBD1,NA,CASSRQGVGETQYF,TGTGCCAGCAGTAGACAGGGGGTAGGGGAGACCCAGTACTTC
TRBV27,TRBJ2-1,NA,NA,CASSLRGHYNEQFF,TGTGCCAGCAGTTTACGGGGACACTACAATGAGCAGTTCTTC
TRBV7-2,TRBJ2-7,TRBD1,NA,CASSVTRDSSYEQYF,TGTGCCAGCAGCGTAACCCGGGACAGCTCCTACGAGCAGTACTTC
TRBV4-1,TRBJ2-1,TRBD1,NA,CASSQRDSNEQFF,TGCGCCAGCAGCCAACGGGACAGCAATGAGCAGTTCTTC
TRBV5-1,TRBJ2-6,TRBD1,NA,CASSFGGQGGGGANVLTF,TGCGCCAGCAGCTTTGGGGGACAGGGAGGTGGTGGGGCCAACGTCCTGACTTTC
TRBV6-5,TRBJ1-2,NA,NA,CASSYVRTKTNYGYTF,TGTGCCAGCAGTTACGTCAGGACAAAAACTAACTATGGCTACACCTTC
TRBV6-1,TRBJ1-5,NA,NA,CASSDLRDQPQHF,TGTGCCAGCAGTGATCTCAGGGATCAGCCCCAGCATTTT
TRBV9,TRBJ1-2,TRBD1,NA,CASTALGDRAYGYTF,TGTGCCAGCACTGCCCTTGGGGACAGGGCCTATGGCTACACCTTC
TRBV27,TRBJ1-2,TRBD1,NA,CASSFYPTGDYGYTF,TGTGCCAGCAGTTTCTATCCGACAGGGGACTATGGCTACACCTTC
TRBV6-5,TRBJ2-5,TRBD2,NA,CASSTGTSGEETQYF,TGTGCCAGCAGCACTGGGACTAGCGGGGAAGAGACCCAGTACTTC
TRBV27,TRBJ1-5,NA,once,CASSYYPPGRVGNQPQHF,TGTGCCAGCAGTTACTACCCCCCCGGCAGGGTAGGCAATCAGCCCCAGCATTTT
TRBV6-1,TRBJ2-3,NA,NA,CASSEPGRGGTDTQYF,TGTGCCAGCAGTGAACCGGGCCGGGGTGGCACAGATACGCAGTATTTT
TRBV11-3,TRBJ2-7,TRBD1,NA,CASSRGQGVNEQYF,TGTGCCAGCAGTCGGGGACAGGGGGTAAACGAGCAGTACTTC
TRBV5-1,TRBJ2-1,TRBD1,NA,CASSLGQSSYNEQFF,TGCGCCAGCAGCCTGGGACAGAGCTCCTACAATGAGCAGTTCTTC
TRBV6-5,TRBJ1-4,TRBD1,NA,CASSYSSTGVGEKLFF,TGTGCCAGCAGTTACTCGAGTACAGGGGTAGGGGAAAAACTGTTTTTT
TRBV5-6,TRBJ2-7,NA,NA,CASSLGEKWQYF,TGTGCCAGCAGCTTGGGAGAGAAGTGGCAGTACTTC
TRBV5-1,TRBJ2-7,TRBD1,NA,CASSLTGEDEQYF,TGCGCCAGCAGCCTGACAGGGGAGGACGAGCAGTACTTC
TRBV6-5,TRBJ2-7,NA,NA,CASSRLQGTLWRQYF,TGTGCCAGCAGTCGTTTACAGGGAACCCTCTGGAGACAGTACTTC
TRBV30,TRBJ2-7,NA,NA,CAWSVVGSHEQYF,TGTGCCTGGAGTGTAGTGGGGAGCCACGAGCAGTACTTC
TRBV10-3,TRBJ2-2,NA,NA,CAIRVDLNTGELFF,TGTGCCATCAGGGTGGACTTGAACACCGGGGAGCTGTTTTTT
TRBV12-5,TRBJ2-5,TRBD2,once,CASGPRTSGGEETQYF,TGTGCTAGTGGCCCCCGGACTAGCGGGGGGGAGGAGACCCAGTACTTC
TRBV5-1,TRBJ2-1,TRBD1,once,CASSSYRDRGYNEQFF,TGCGCCAGCAGCTCCTACCGGGACAGGGGTTACAATGAGCAGTTCTTC
TRBV10-3,TRBJ2-7,TRBD1,NA,CAISRDSYEQYF,TGTGCCATCAGCCGGGACAGCTACGAGCAGTACTTC